These 15 T cell receptor beta chains were sequenced from one sample in a study of metastatic and nonmetastatic thyroid tumors (dated by TCRdb to 2020 to 2022). Receptors were amplified or captured by PCR. Sequencing instrument: Illumina HiSeq 4000. TCRdb took the public reads, trimmed them with fastp at Q25, ran MiXCR for clone calling and kept in-frame beta chains. Here the sample has about 6,200 clones; roughly 32% occur a single time. 18% of the sample goes to the ten largest clones. No patient had received any treatment before thyroid surgery. The material sequenced was adjacent normal tissue. These receptors were taken from a female donor with papillary thyroid cancer or a benign thyroid nodule (not recorded which). Some clones in this sample may be carry-over from other donors' samples.

This clone was detected only a few times. The chain recombines TRBV6-1 with TRBJ2-3; D remains ambiguous. CDR1 MNHNS and CDR2 SASEGT come from the germline V gene. V lost 2 bases to trimming and J lost 2 bases, with 14 bases between them. CDR3 length equals 16 residues. CDR3 residues: CASSEHSSRYTDTQYF. The CDR3 DNA follows: TGTGCCAGCAGTGAACATAGCTCCCGGTACACAGATACGCAGTATTTT.

This clone was seen a few times. The chain carries TRBV6-1 and TRBJ1-1; D gene unclear. The CDR3 totals 17 residues. The germline CDR1 and CDR2 sequences are MNHNS and SASEGT. The V end lost 6 bases, the J end lost 4 bases, and 24 bases lay between the germline ends. Here the CDR3 reads CASSQPRTDLSRTEAFF. The CDR3 DNA reads as TGTGCCAGCAGCCAACCGAGGACCGACCTTAGCCGCACTGAAGCTTTCTTT.

The V call is TRBV11-2, the J call TRBJ2-1, with TRBD2 identical over 8 bases. Per the germline V gene, CDR1 is SGHAT and CDR2 is FQNNGV. Trimming at V came to 5 bases and at J to 6 bases, leaving 12 bases not matched to a gene. The CDR3 totals 16 residues. CDR3 DNA: TGTGCCAGCAGCCCACTTTTGCGGGGGGTGGCCAATGAGCAGTTCTTC. Translating gives CASSPLLRGVANEQFF.

In its sample, this clone was seen a few times. This sequence joins TRBV6-1 and TRBJ1-5; 7 nucleotides line up with TRBD1. This CDR3 has 17 amino acids. The germline V gene encodes CDR1 MNHNS and CDR2 SASEGT. V was pared by 8 bases and J by 0 bases, with 13 bases of the junction left unmatched. CDR3 sequence: CASDELAGGHSNQPQHF. CDR3 bases: TGTGCCAGCGACGAACTGGCAGGGGGGCATAGCAATCAGCCCCAGCATTTT.

The chain has TRBV29-1 and TRBJ1-2; D unresolved. V was pared by 3 bases and J by 8 bases, with 10 bases between. The V gene's germline CDR1 is SQVTM and CDR2 ANQGSEA. CDR3 length: 11 amino acids. The CDR3 coding sequence is TGCAGCGTTGAGTCAGGCGGCGGCTACACCTTC. As protein: CSVESGGGYTF.

In this sample, this clone turned up a few times. The rearrangement links TRBV19 to TRBJ1-1; D unclear. The CDR3 is 13 residues long. Trimming removed 3 bases from V and 0 bases from J, with 5 bases in between. Germline V gene lookup returns CDR1 LNHDA and CDR2 SQIVND (reference sequence). The CDR3 here is CASSIWVNTEAFF. CDR3 nucleotide sequence: TGTGCCAGTAGTATTTGGGTGAACACTGAAGCTTTCTTT.

This clone has more than one count but fewer than ten. The rearrangement links TRBV12-3 or TRBV12-4 to TRBJ1-3; D remains ambiguous. The CDR3 has 16 residues. The V end was cut by 3 bases, the J end by 0 bases, with 12 bases between. CDR3 in amino acids: CASSFAGRGSGNTIYF. The CDR3, as DNA: TGTGCCAGCAGTTTCGCCGGCCGCGGCTCTGGAAACACCATATATTTT.

About this clone: A clone one base away is much larger, so this may be a read error. At the DNA level, this CDR3 is encoded by other sequences in the same sample as well. The chain couples TRBV3-1 to TRBJ1-5, with 7 bases lining up with TRBD1. V dropped 0 bases and J dropped 7; count of bases not matched to a gene: 9. CDR1 and CDR2 (germline): LGHDT, YNNKEL (reference sequence). The CDR3 runs 16 residues. CDR3 sequence: CASSQDFGRGGQPQHF. The CDR3 DNA is TGTGCCAGCAGCCAAGATTTTGGCAGGGGGGGCCAGCCCCAGCATTTT. Full variable domain (remainder filled in from reference TRBV3-1 and TRBJ1-5): DTAVSQTPKYLVTQMGNDKSIKCEQNLGHDTMYWYKQDSKKFLKIMFSYNNKELIINETVPNRFSPKSPDKAHLNLHINSLELGDSAVYFCASSQDFGRGGQPQHFGDGTRLSIL.

The chain uses TRBV18 and TRBJ1-3; 11 bases are a match to TRBD1. Germline V gives CDR1 KGHSH, CDR2 LQKENI. This CDR3 has 19 residues. Trimming cost V 3 bases and J 2 bases; bases outside gene matches: 12. The CDR3 protein is CASSPGVSGQGGTGNTIYF. CDR3 sequence (DNA): TGTGCCAGCTCACCCGGCGTTTCGGGACAGGGGGGAACTGGAAACACCATATATTTT.

This rearrangement joins TRBV20-1 to TRBJ2-5; 13 bases agree with TRBD2. CDR1 DFQATT and CDR2 SNEGSKA come from the germline V gene (reference sequence). Trimming took 5 bases from V and 4 from J; bases not matched to a gene: 13. The CDR3 extends over 17 amino acids. CDR3 loop: CSAQPGLAGPRGETQYF. CDR3 in DNA: TGCAGTGCTCAGCCGGGACTAGCGGGGCCGAGGGGAGAGACCCAGTACTTC.

This clone turned up a few times. V gene TRBV20-1 combines with J gene TRBJ2-5; TRBD2 aligns across 8 bases. The CDR3 is 12 residues long. The trim removed 5 bases at V and 3 bases at J, leaving 2 bases unmatched. Germline V gene sequence: CDR1 DFQATT, CDR2 SNEGSKA (reference sequence). Written as DNA, the CDR3 is TGCAGTGCTCAGGGACTAGAAGAGACCCAGTACTTC. Amino acid sequence: CSAQGLEETQYF.

This clone was recorded a few times. The J gene is TRBJ2-5, the V gene TRBV28; 9 bases match TRBD1. CDR1 and CDR2 (germline): MDHEN, SYDVKM. The length of the CDR3 is 15 residues. J gave up 5 bases and V 4 bases, and 8 bases lay outside the gene matches. DNA of the CDR3: TGTGCCAGCAGTTCAAACAGGGGGCGCCGGGAGACCCAGTACTTC. Its protein product is CASSSNRGRRETQYF.

J is TRBJ2-2 and V is TRBV24-1; no firm D call. The germline V gene has CDR1 KGHDR and CDR2 SFDVKD. Trimming removed 4 bases from V and 4 bases from J, with 6 bases in between. This CDR3 region has 13 residues. The CDR3 sequence: CATSDSGTGELFF. Here the CDR3 DNA reads TGTGCCACCAGTGACTCAGGCACCGGGGAGCTGTTTTTT.

The chain joins TRBV20-1 to TRBJ2-2; TRBD2 agrees at 15 bases. The length of the CDR3 is 18 residues. V shed 3 bases, J shed 2 bases, and the junction held 7 bases outside the gene matches. Germline-derived CDR1 and CDR2 are DFQATT and SNEGSKA (reference sequence). CDR3 protein: CSASWTSGRGCNTGELFF. As DNA, the CDR3 is TGCAGTGCTAGCTGGACTAGCGGGAGGGGGTGTAACACCGGGGAGCTGTTTTTT.

The J gene is TRBJ1-6, the V gene TRBV5-1; 7 nucleotides align to TRBD1. Germline loops: CDR1 SGHRS, CDR2 YFSETQ. V dropped 0 bases and J dropped 13; count of bases not matched to a gene: 4. The CDR3 is made up of 13 amino acids. The CDR3 loop reads CASSLAKGAPLHF. CDR3 coding DNA: TGCGCCAGCAGCTTGGCCAAGGGGGCCCCCCTCCACTTT.